The 31 T cell receptor beta chains presented below share a single source sample, sequenced in a study of blood T cell repertoires in COVID-19. Sequenced by immunoSEQ multiplex PCR; TCRdb stores in-frame clones only, minus some. Of about 370,000 clones in the sample, 70% to 90% are singletons; the top ten hold more than 9%. Sequenced input: peripheral blood. These receptors were obtained from a woman aged 25 to 39 with COVID-19, enrolled during active disease.

The chain employs TRBV4-2 and TRBJ2-1, with TRBD2 matching 7 bases. Germline loops: CDR1 LGHNA, CDR2 YNFKEQ. Trimming cost V 3 bases and J 2 bases; bases outside gene matches: 4. The CDR3 runs 15 residues. Written as DNA, the CDR3 is TGTGCCAGCAGCCAGAAGCGGGACCCCTACAATGAGCAGTTCTTC. Amino acids: CASSQKRDPYNEQFF.

The CDR3 is CAIRDGQSKSLYEQYF. In nucleotides, the CDR3 is TGTGCCATCAGGGACGGACAGTCCAAATCCCTATACGAGCAGTACTTC. The chain couples TRBV10-3 to TRBJ2-7; tentative D call: TRBD1 (6 bases). CDR1 and CDR2 (germline): ENHRY, SYGVKD. V was trimmed by 6 bases and J by 4 bases, leaving 22 bases between them. This CDR3 comprises 16 residues.

The chain combines TRBV18 with TRBJ2-1; 10 bases line up with TRBD2. The J segment lost 5 bases and the V segment lost 5 bases, leaving 9 bases of the junction unmatched. The CDR3 is 16 residues long. Germline CDR1 reads KGHSH; CDR2 reads LQKENI. DNA for the CDR3: TGTGCCAGCTCATTCTTCCAGGGACTAGCGAACAATGAGCAGTTCTTC. As protein: CASSFFQGLANNEQFF.

This rearrangement joins TRBV11-2 to TRBJ2-5, with D possibly being TRBD2 (6 bases). This CDR3 region has 15 residues. The V end lost 5 bases, the J end lost 3 bases, and 16 bases lay between the germline ends. CDR1 SGHAT and CDR2 FQNNGV come from the germline V gene. CDR3 nucleotides: TGTGCCAGCAGCCCGAACAGCGGGTTTAAAGAGACCCAGTACTTC. It yields the protein CASSPNSGFKETQYF.

The CDR3, as DNA: TGTGCCAGCAGTAAGGTTGCAGTAGGAGGTCAGCCCCAGCATTTT. Amino acids: CASSKVAVGGQPQHF. The gene calls are TRBV6-5 and TRBJ1-5; D remains unclear. Trimming took 5 bases from V and 6 from J, leaving 17 bases between them. Germline V CDR1 and CDR2: MNHEY, SVGAGI. The CDR3 sequence is 15 residues long.

V is TRBV28 and J is TRBJ2-7; perhaps TRBD1 as D (6 bases). Per germline, CDR1 MDHEN and CDR2 SYDVKM. The CDR3 consists of 13 residues. The V end was cut by 7 bases, the J end by 0 bases, with 10 bases between. CDR3 residues: CASNTGISYEQYF. CDR3 bases: TGTGCCAGCAATACAGGGATCTCCTACGAGCAGTACTTC.

The chain uses TRBV5-5 and TRBJ1-4; tentatively, D is TRBD1 (5 bases). Trimming pared 0 bases from V and 8 bases from J, leaving 11 bases between. CDR1 is SGHKS, CDR2 YYEKEE, per germline (reference sequence). This CDR3 has 14 residues. DNA for the CDR3: TGTGCCAGCAGCTTGGTGGCAGGGTACGAAAAACTGTTTTTT. Translation: CASSLVAGYEKLFF.

The chain links TRBV19 to TRBJ2-1; 12 positions match TRBD1. V trimming: 9 bases; J trimming: 8 bases; junction bases outside the gene matches: 8. This CDR3 region has 14 residues. Germline V CDR1 and CDR2: LNHDA, SQIVND (reference sequence). In DNA form, the CDR3 reads TGTGCCAGCGGGACAGGGGGCGGTTCGGATGAGCAGTTCTTC. Residues: CASGTGGGSDEQFF.

The rearrangement links TRBV7-9 to TRBJ2-1; 7 bases line up with TRBD1. The trim removed 4 bases at V and 4 bases at J, leaving 7 bases unmatched. The CDR3 contains 15 residues. Germline-derived CDR1 and CDR2 are SEHNR and FQNEAQ (reference sequence). The CDR3 bases are TGTGCCAGCAGCTCCCCGGGACAGAGATACAATGAGCAGTTCTTC. It encodes CASSSPGQRYNEQFF.

V usage is TRBV5-1 and J usage is TRBJ2-2; possibly TRBD2 for D (7 bases). The CDR3 extends over 15 amino acids. The V gene's germline CDR1 is SGHRS and CDR2 YFSETQ. The V gene lost 4 bases and the J gene lost 5 bases, with 15 bases spanning the gap. CDR3: CASSTGGARTGELFF. In nucleotides, the CDR3 is TGCGCCAGCAGCACTGGGGGGGCGAGGACCGGGGAGCTGTTTTTT.

The rearrangement links TRBV9 to TRBJ2-7; the D gene is possibly TRBD1 (7 bases). The ends were cut back, 0 bases at V and 2 bases at J, with 12 bases in the middle. The CDR3 totals 15 residues. Germline loops: CDR1 SGDLS, CDR2 YYNGEE. The CDR3 nucleotides read TGTGCCAGCAGCGTAGGAGCAGGGGGGACCTACGAGCAGTACTTC. This codes for CASSVGAGGTYEQYF. Drawing the rest from reference TRBV9 and TRBJ2-7, the complete variable domain is DSGVTQTPKHLITATGQRVTLRCSPRSGDLSVYWYQQSLDQGLQFLIQYYNGEERAKGNILERFSAQQFPDLHSELNLSSLELGDSALYFCASSVGAGGTYEQYFGPGTRLTVT.

The genes are TRBV30 and TRBJ1-2; no definite D call. CDR3 length: 12 residues. V was shortened by 2 bases and J by 3 bases, with 7 bases between the two germline ends. Germline CDR1 reads GTSNPN; CDR2 reads SVGIG (reference sequence). The CDR3 DNA reads TGTGCCTGGAGTTCGGTGGACTATGGCTACACCTTC. Residues: CAWSSVDYGYTF.

This clone was picked up a small number of times. The chain links TRBV7-8 to TRBJ1-2; 7 nucleotides align to TRBD1. This CDR3 region has 14 residues. V dropped 5 bases and J dropped 5; count of bases not matched to a gene: 8. Germline lookup yields CDR1 SGHVS and CDR2 FQNEAQ. CDR3 loop: CASSRQGRGYGYTF. The CDR3 DNA reads TGTGCCAGCAGCAGACAGGGTCGGGGTTATGGCTACACCTTC.

This clone was picked up one time. This sequence joins TRBV14 and TRBJ2-3; D is perhaps TRBD2 (5 bases). Germline V CDR1 and CDR2: SGHDN, FVKESK. CDR3 length equals 14 residues. The ends were cut back, 3 bases at V and 3 bases at J, with 10 bases in the middle. The CDR3 spells CASSQAGMTDTQYF. Here the CDR3 DNA reads TGTGCCAGCAGCCAGGCCGGGATGACAGATACGCAGTATTTT.

The chain couples TRBV7-2 to TRBJ2-1, with 7 nucleotides matching TRBD2. Losses at the gene ends were 1 base for V and 2 bases for J; bases not matched to a gene: 8. This CDR3 is 17 amino acids long. CDR1 SGHTA and CDR2 FQGNSA come from the germline V gene. The CDR3 spells CASSLGVSGRAYNEQFF. DNA for the CDR3: TGTGCCAGCAGCTTAGGAGTTAGCGGGCGGGCCTACAATGAGCAGTTCTTC.

The chain recombines TRBV5-4 with TRBJ1-6; 7 positions agree with TRBD1. CDR3 length: 14 amino acids. Germline V gene sequence: CDR1 SGHNT, CDR2 YYREEE (reference sequence). Germline trimming cut 3 bases from V and 7 bases from J; bases unmatched to any gene: 4. DNA for the CDR3: TGTGCCAGCAGCTACACAGGGGCCAATTCACCCCTCCACTTT. Its protein is CASSYTGANSPLHF.

This clone was seen only once. J is TRBJ2-1 and V is TRBV3-1 (or the pseudogene TRBV3-2); D is possibly TRBD2 (5 bases). The CDR3 runs to 15 residues. Between the trimmed V and J ends, which lost 4 bases and 7 bases, there was a span of 17 bases. Germline CDR1 reads LGHDT; CDR2 reads YNNKEL (reference sequence). CDR3 region: CASSPEQLWRNEQFF. The CDR3 region has the DNA TGTGCCAGCAGCCCAGAGCAACTCTGGAGGAATGAGCAGTTCTTC.

The count of this clone is one. The chain has TRBV19 and TRBJ1-5; D uncertain. The germline V and J ends were trimmed by 4 bases and 4 bases, with 8 bases remaining between them. CDR1 is LNHDA, CDR2 SQIVND, per germline (reference sequence). This CDR3 is built from 13 residues. The CDR3 region is CASSKTGNQPQHF. The CDR3 nucleotides are TGTGCCAGTAGTAAGACGGGGAATCAGCCCCAGCATTTT.

V gene TRBV28 combines with J gene TRBJ1-3; D gene ambiguous. The CDR3 loop spans 17 amino acids. Germline lookup yields CDR1 MDHEN and CDR2 SYDVKM. The V and J ends lost 0 bases and 0 bases respectively, with 12 bases between them. The CDR3 is CASSLWAQAISGNTIYF. The CDR3 DNA is TGTGCCAGCAGTTTATGGGCGCAGGCAATCTCTGGAAACACCATATATTTT.

This clone was found a few times. The chain employs TRBV2 and TRBJ1-3, with 10 bases aligning to TRBD1. J lost 0 bases, V lost 6 bases, and 2 bases had no gene match. The CDR3 loop spans 15 amino acids. CDR1 SNHLY and CDR2 FYNNEI come from the germline V gene. Here the CDR3 reads CASRDRGNSGNTIYF. The CDR3 DNA follows: TGTGCCAGCAGGGACAGGGGGAACTCTGGAAACACCATATATTTT.

The V and J genes are TRBV4-2 and TRBJ2-5, with TRBD2 identical over 8 bases. The CDR3 covers 16 residues. The J segment lost 3 bases and the V segment lost 3 bases, leaving 9 bases of the junction unmatched. Germline CDR1 is LGHNA and CDR2 is YNFKEQ. CDR3 loop: CASSQGGAGVKETQYF. In DNA, the CDR3 is TGTGCCAGCAGCCAGGGGGGAGCGGGAGTGAAAGAGACCCAGTACTTC.

DNA of the CDR3: TGTGCCAGCAGCTTATTAGCGACAGGGCCCTACGAGCAGTACTTC. This gives the protein CASSLLATGPYEQYF. The chain is built from TRBV7-6 and TRBJ2-7, with 7 positions matching TRBD1. Germline V CDR1 and CDR2: SGHVS, FNYEAQ. The CDR3 runs 15 residues. Losses at the gene ends were 2 bases for V and 2 bases for J; bases not matched to a gene: 6.

The CDR3 region has the DNA TGTGCCAGCGGCAAGCCCGGGAAGGGAGAGACCCAGTACTTC. This codes for CASGKPGKGETQYF. The genes are TRBV2 and TRBJ2-5; possibly TRBD2 for D (5 bases). V was shortened by 8 bases and J by 4 bases, with 17 bases between the two germline ends. The CDR3 is 14 residues long. CDR1 and CDR2 (germline): SNHLY, FYNNEI.

The chain links TRBV27 to TRBJ1-4, with a weak D call TRBD1 (6 bases). V lost 6 bases, J lost 6 bases, and 20 bases lay in between. This CDR3 spans 16 amino acids. Germline assignment: CDR1 MNHEY and CDR2 SMNVEV (reference sequence). This CDR3 is CASSPGWDTRYEKLFF. CDR3 in DNA: TGTGCCAGCAGCCCAGGGTGGGACACGAGATATGAAAAACTGTTTTTT.

This clone came up a few times. The chain employs TRBV2 and TRBJ1-5; D is ambiguous. The V gene lost 3 bases and the J gene lost 7 bases, with 7 bases spanning the gap. The CDR3 extends over 12 amino acids. In germline, CDR1 is SNHLY, CDR2 FYNNEI. The CDR3 region is CASSDPQQPQHF. The CDR3 region has the DNA TGTGCCAGCAGTGATCCCCAACAGCCCCAGCATTTT.

This clone has only one observation. The chain combines TRBV4-3 with TRBJ2-7; D possibly corresponds to TRBD2 (7 bases). V lost 4 bases, J lost 7 bases, and 20 bases lay in between. The CDR3 has 15 amino acids. From germline, CDR1 is LGHNA and CDR2 YSLEER. CDR3 in DNA: TGCGCCAGCAGCCTCCGAGGGGGGGCCTCGGGGGAGCAGTACTTC. Residues: CASSLRGGASGEQYF.

This clone came up once. J is TRBJ2-1 and V is TRBV15; TRBD1 is a possible D gene (6 bases). The CDR3 contains 15 residues. Germline V gene data show CDR1 as LNHNV and CDR2 as YYDKDF (reference sequence). The ends were cut back, 0 bases at V and 8 bases at J, with 14 bases in the middle. The DNA of the CDR3 is TGTGCCACCAGCAGAGATCGCCCACAGGGCGATGAGCAGTTCTTC. Amino acids: CATSRDRPQGDEQFF.

This clone was detected once. The chain is built from TRBV19 and TRBJ2-5, with 7 bases matching TRBD1. This CDR3 is 14 amino acids long. Germline values: CDR1 LNHDA, CDR2 SQIVND (reference sequence). With V trimmed by 1 base and J by 4 bases, 3 bases remained unmatched. The CDR3 here is CASSIAGTAETQYF. In DNA form, the CDR3 reads TGTGCCAGTAGTATAGCGGGGACAGCAGAGACCCAGTACTTC. The variable domain in full, completed from reference TRBV19 and TRBJ2-5, reads DGGITQSPKYLFRKEGQNVTLSCEQNLNHDAMYWYRQDPGQGLRLIYYSQIVNDFQKGDIAEGYSVSREKKESFPLTVTSAQKNPTAFYLCASSIAGTAETQYFGPGTRLLVL.

The chain is built from TRBV9 and TRBJ2-5, with 7 bases fitting TRBD2. The V gene end was trimmed by 0 bases and the J gene end by 4 bases; junction bases not matched to a gene: 6. The CDR3 sequence is 15 residues long. Germline V gives CDR1 SGDLS, CDR2 YYNGEE. As DNA, the CDR3 is TGTGCCAGCAGCGTAGAAGCGGGATGGGGAGAGACCCAGTACTTC. Protein sequence: CASSVEAGWGETQYF.

The chain uses TRBV11-2 and TRBJ2-7, with D perhaps TRBD1 (5 bases). Germline V lookup: CDR1 SGHAT, CDR2 FQNNGV. Trimming removed 4 bases from V and 0 bases from J, with 7 bases in between. The CDR3 totals 13 residues. The CDR3, as DNA: TGTGCCAGCAGCTCACAGGACTCCTACGAGCAGTACTTC. Its translation: CASSSQDSYEQYF.

V usage is TRBV11-2 and J usage is TRBJ2-7; a weak D match, TRBD2 (5 bases). Trimming took off 5 bases at V and 3 bases at J, with 8 bases between the two ends. The CDR3 runs 12 residues. Per the germline V gene, CDR1 is SGHAT and CDR2 is FQNNGV. CDR3 DNA sequence: TGTGCCAGCAGCCCCGACTACTACGAGCAGTACTTC. Translating it yields CASSPDYYEQYF.